This T cell receptor (beta chain) was sequenced in a study of Ad26.COV2.S vaccination and SARS-CoV-2 variants. Study-wide context: In the study, Ad26.COV2.S was injected intramuscularly once, or twice 56 days apart. Study conclusions and caveats: Vaccine and placebo groups showed comparable non-spike TCR breadth. Those who received the vaccine showed greater spike-specific TCR breadth than those given placebo.

Clones were sequenced by immunoSEQ multiplex PCR, and TCRdb holds only the in-frame ones, with some missing. The sample has around 310,000 clones; almost 90% are singletons. CDR1 and CDR2 (germline): LNHDA, SQIVND (reference sequence). V lost 3 bases, J lost 1 base, and 9 bases lay in between. The CDR3 is 14 residues long. On this clone itself: Its antigen is currently unknown.

Treatment indicated: about 20 received Ad26.COV2.S at low or high dose, single or two shots; about 5 received placebo; per-sample allocation not given. Day 63 after the first injection of vaccine or placebo was the sampling time. The clonotype comes from a person aged 18-60 years who received the Ad26.COV2.S COVID-19 vaccine or a placebo. The rearrangement joins TRBV19 to TRBJ1-1, with D hard to call. The source was peripheral blood, collected in a trial of Ad26.COV2.S vaccine versus placebo. CDR3 loop: CASSIGVQNTEAFF. CDR3 coding DNA: TGTGCCAGTAGTATCGGAGTCCAGAACACTGAAGCTTTCTTT.